The clone carrying this T cell receptor beta chain was seen a handful of times. Its specificity is not known. The sample belongs to a study of response to subunit inactivated influenza vaccine. Study results and caveats: There was a suggestion from the authors that each seasonal influenza vaccination recruits few new T cells.

A single record per CDR3 protein comes from TCRdb applying MiXCR to the RT-PCR reads. The profile shows hundreds of thousands of distinct CDR3 sequences, more than 15% of them singletons. This specimen was PBMCs from blood, taken roughly 12 days after vaccination. This receptor was obtained from a man aged 50-60 years who received an inactivated influenza vaccine.

CDR3 residues: CASSLFRLAGVFYEQYF. DNA for the CDR3: TGTGCCAGCAGCTTATTTCGACTAGCGGGAGTGTTTTACGAGCAGTACTTC. This rearrangement joins TRBV7-9 to TRBJ2-7, with 12 bases fitting TRBD2. The CDR3 spans 17 residues. The V and J ends lost 2 bases and 4 bases, in that order; junction bases with no gene match: 9. Germline CDR1 and CDR2: SEHNR and FQNEAQ (reference sequence). Complete variable domain (other parts from reference TRBV7-9 and TRBJ2-7): DTGVSQNPRHKITKRGQNVTFRCDPISEHNRLYWYRQTLGQGPEFLTYFQNEAQLEKSRLLSDRFSAERPKGSFSTLEIQRTEQGDSAMYLCASSLFRLAGVFYEQYFGPGTRLTVT.